Described below is a single T cell receptor (beta chain) sequence and its context. This record belongs to a study of blood T cells in healthy people across ages. The CDR3 spans 18 residues. A sample-barcoded 5' primer and a J-beta primer mix were used in a second PCR of roughly 7 to 12 cycles. Tagging of each cDNA molecule was performed by a template-switch adaptor with 12 random nucleotides. TCRdb re-called the 5' RACE reads through MiXCR, storing one row per CDR3 protein. The sample lists about 1.4 million distinct CDR3 sequences, approximately 63% seen once, with about 6.3% in the top ten. The clonotype originates from a man between 18 and 35 years old in good health. The chain recombines TRBV21-1 with TRBJ1-3; TRBD1 is the table's D call, not checked against the DNA. TRBV21-1 has pseudogene status. The sequenced material came from blood. CDR3 DNA: TGTGCCAGCCTCAAACCCGGGACAGGGCACCGCTCTGGAAACACCATATATTTT. The encoded protein is CASLKPGTGHRSGNTIYF.